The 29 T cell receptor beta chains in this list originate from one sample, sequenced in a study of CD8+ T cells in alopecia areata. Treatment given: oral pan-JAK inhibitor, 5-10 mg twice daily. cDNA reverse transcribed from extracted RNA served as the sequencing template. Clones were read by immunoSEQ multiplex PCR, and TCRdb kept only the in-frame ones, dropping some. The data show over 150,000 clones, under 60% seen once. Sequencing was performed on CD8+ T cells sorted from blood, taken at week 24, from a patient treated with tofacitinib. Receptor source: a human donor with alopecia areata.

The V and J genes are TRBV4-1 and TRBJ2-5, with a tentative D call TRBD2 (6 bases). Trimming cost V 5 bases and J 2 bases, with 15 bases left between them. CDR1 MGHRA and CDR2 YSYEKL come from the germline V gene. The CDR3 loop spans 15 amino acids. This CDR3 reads CASSYRGTSQETQYF. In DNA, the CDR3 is TGCGCCAGCAGCTATCGGGGGACGAGTCAAGAGACCCAGTACTTC.

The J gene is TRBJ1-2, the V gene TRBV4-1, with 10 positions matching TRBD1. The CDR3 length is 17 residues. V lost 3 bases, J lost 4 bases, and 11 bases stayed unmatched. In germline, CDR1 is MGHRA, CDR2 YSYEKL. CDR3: CASSQNTGQGTGYGYTF. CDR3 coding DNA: TGCGCCAGCAGCCAGAACACGGGACAGGGGACCGGCTATGGCTACACCTTC.

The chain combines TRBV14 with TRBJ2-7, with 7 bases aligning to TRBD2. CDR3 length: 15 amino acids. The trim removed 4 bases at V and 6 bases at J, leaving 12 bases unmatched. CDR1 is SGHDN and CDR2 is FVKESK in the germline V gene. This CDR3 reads CASSPSGDAGLEQYF. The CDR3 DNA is TGTGCCAGCAGCCCAAGCGGGGATGCGGGGCTCGAGCAGTACTTC.

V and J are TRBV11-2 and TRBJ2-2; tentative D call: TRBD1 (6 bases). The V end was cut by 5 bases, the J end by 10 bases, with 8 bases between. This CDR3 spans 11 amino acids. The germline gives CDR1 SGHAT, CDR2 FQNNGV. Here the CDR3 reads CASSPGEELFF. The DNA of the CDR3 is TGTGCCAGCAGCCCAGGGGAGGAGCTGTTTTTT. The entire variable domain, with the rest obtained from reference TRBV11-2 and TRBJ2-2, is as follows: EAGVAQSPRYKIIEKRQSVAFWCNPISGHATLYWYQQILGQGPKLLIQFQNNGVVDDSQLPKDRFSAERLKGVDSTLKIQPAKLEDSAVYLCASSPGEELFFGEGSRLTVL.

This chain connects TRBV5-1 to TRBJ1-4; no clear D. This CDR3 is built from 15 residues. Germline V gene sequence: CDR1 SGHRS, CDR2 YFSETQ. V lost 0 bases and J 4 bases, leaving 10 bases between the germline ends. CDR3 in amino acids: CASSLAEALNEKLFF. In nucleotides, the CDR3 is TGCGCCAGCAGCTTGGCGGAGGCCCTTAATGAAAAACTGTTTTTT.

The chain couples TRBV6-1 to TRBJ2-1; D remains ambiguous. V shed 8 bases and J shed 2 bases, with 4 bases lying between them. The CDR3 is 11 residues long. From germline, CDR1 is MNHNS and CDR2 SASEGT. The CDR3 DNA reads TGTGCCAGCGGACCCTACAATGAGCAGTTCTTC. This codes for CASGPYNEQFF.

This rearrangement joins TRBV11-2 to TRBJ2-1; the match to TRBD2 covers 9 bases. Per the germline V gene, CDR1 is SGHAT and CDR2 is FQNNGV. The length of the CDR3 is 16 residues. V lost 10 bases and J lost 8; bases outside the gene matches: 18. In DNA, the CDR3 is TGTGCCACCACCCTTGGGTCTAGCGGGGTGGTGGATGAGCAGTTCTTC. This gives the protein CATTLGSSGVVDEQFF.

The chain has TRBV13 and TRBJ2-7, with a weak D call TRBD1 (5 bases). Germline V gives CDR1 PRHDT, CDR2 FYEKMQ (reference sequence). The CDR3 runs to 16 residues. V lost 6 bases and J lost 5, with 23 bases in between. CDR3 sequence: CASSHGRAGILDEQYF. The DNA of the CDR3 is TGTGCCAGCAGTCACGGAAGGGCAGGGATCCTCGACGAGCAGTACTTC.

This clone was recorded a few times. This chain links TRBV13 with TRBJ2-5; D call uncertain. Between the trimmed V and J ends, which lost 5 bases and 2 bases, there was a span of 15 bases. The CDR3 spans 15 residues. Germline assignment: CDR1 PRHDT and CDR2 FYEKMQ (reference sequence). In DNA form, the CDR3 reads TGTGCCAGCAGCCCCAGACCTGGCGAACAAGAGACCCAGTACTTC. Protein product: CASSPRPGEQETQYF.

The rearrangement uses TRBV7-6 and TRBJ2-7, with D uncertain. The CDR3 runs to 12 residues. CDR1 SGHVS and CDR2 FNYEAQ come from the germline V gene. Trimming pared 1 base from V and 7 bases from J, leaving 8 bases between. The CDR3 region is CASSLVPWEQYF. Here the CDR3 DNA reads TGTGCCAGCAGCTTAGTCCCGTGGGAGCAGTACTTC.

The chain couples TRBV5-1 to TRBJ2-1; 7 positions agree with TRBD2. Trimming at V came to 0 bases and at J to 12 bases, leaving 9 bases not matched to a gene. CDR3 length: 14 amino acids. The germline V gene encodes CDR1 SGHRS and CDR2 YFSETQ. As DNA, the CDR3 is TGCGCCAGCAGCTTGGCCGGACCATCGGGAGGGCAGTTCTTC. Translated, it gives CASSLAGPSGGQFF.

CDR3 coding DNA: TGTGCCAGACTGCCTCGGGGCAATGAGCAGTTCTTC. Translating gives CARLPRGNEQFF. V and J are TRBV2 and TRBJ2-1; D possibly corresponds to TRBD2 (5 bases). Trimming removed 9 bases at V and 6 bases at J, with 12 bases between. The CDR3 spans 12 residues. CDR1 is SNHLY, CDR2 FYNNEI, per germline.

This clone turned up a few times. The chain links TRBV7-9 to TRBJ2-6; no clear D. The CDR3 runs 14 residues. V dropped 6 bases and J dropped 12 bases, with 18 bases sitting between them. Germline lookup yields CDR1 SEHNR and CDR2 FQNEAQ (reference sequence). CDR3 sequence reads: CASRPGNGGSVLTF. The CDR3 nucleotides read TGTGCCAGCAGACCCGGAAATGGCGGCTCCGTCCTGACTTTC.

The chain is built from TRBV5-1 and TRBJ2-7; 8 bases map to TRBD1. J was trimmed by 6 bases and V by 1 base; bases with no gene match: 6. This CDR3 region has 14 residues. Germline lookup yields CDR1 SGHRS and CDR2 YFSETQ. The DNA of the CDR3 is TGCGCCAGCAGCTTGACAGGGGGAATAGGCGAGCAGTACTTC. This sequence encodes CASSLTGGIGEQYF.

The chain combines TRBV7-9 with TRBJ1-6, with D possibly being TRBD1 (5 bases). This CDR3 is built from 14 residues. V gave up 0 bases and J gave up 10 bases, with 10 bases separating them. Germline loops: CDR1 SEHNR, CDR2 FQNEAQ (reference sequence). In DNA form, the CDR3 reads TGTGCCAGCAGCTTAGCTCGGGGGATCTCACCCCTCCACTTT. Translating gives CASSLARGISPLHF.

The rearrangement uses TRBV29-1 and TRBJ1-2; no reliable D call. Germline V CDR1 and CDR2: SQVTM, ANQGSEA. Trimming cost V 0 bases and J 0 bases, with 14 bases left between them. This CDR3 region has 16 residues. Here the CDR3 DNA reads TGCAGCGTTGAAGATGGGGTCCGCCGGGCTAACTATGGCTACACCTTC. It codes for CSVEDGVRRANYGYTF.

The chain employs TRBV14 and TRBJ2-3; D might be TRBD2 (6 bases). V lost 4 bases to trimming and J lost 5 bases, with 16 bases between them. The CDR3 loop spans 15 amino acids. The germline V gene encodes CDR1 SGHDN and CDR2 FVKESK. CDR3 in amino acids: CASSLGRGGKDTQYF. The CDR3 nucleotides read TGTGCCAGCAGCCTTGGGCGGGGAGGTAAAGATACGCAGTATTTT.

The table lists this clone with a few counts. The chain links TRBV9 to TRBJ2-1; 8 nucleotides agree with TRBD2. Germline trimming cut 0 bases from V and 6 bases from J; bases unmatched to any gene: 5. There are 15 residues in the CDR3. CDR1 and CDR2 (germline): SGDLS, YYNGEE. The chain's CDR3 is CASSVGGGGRNEQFF. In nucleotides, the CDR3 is TGTGCCAGCAGCGTAGGAGGCGGGGGGCGCAATGAGCAGTTCTTC.

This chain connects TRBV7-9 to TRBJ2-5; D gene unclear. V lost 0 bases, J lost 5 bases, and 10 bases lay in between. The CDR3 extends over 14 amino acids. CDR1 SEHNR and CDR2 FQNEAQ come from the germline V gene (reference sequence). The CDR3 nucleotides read TGTGCCAGCAGCTTAGCCGGATTCCTGGAGACCCAGTACTTC. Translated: CASSLAGFLETQYF. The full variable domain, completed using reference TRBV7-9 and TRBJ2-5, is DTGVSQNPRHKITKRGQNVTFRCDPISEHNRLYWYRQTLGQGPEFLTYFQNEAQLEKSRLLSDRFSAERPKGSFSTLEIQRTEQGDSAMYLCASSLAGFLETQYFGPGTRLLVL.

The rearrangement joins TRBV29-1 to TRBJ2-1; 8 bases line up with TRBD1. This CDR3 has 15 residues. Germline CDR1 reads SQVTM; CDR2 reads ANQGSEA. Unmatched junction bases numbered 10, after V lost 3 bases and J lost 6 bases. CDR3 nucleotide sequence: TGCAGCGTTGACTCTAGGACAGGGATCCCCAATGAGCAGTTCTTC. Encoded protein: CSVDSRTGIPNEQFF.

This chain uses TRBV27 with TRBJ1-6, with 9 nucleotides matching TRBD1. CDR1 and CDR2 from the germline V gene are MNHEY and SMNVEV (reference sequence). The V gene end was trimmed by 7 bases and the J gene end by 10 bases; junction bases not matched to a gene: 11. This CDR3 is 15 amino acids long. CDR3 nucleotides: TGTGCCAGCACCTCGACGGGACAGGGACGGTCACCCCTCCACTTT. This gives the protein CASTSTGQGRSPLHF.

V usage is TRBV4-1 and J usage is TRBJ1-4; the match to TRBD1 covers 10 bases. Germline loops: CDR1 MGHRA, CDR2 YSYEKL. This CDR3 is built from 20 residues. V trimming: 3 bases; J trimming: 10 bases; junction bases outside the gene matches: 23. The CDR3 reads CASSHSSQGQGPDDRRKLFF. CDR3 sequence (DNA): TGCGCCAGCAGCCATTCGTCCCAGGGACAGGGGCCCGACGACCGGAGAAAACTGTTTTTT.

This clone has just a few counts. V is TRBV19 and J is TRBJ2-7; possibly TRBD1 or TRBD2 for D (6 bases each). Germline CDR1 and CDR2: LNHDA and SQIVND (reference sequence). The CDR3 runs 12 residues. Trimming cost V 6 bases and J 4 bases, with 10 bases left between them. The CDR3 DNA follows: TGTGCCAGTAGAGGGGGGAGGTACGAGCAGTACTTC. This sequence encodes CASRGGRYEQYF.

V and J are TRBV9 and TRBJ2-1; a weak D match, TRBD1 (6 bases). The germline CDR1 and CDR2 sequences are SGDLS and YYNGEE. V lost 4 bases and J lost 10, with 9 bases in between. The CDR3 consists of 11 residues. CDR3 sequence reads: CASSIQGEQFF. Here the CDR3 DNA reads TGTGCCAGCAGCATACAGGGAGAGCAGTTCTTC. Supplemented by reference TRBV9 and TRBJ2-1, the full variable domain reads DSGVTQTPKHLITATGQRVTLRCSPRSGDLSVYWYQQSLDQGLQFLIQYYNGEERAKGNILERFSAQQFPDLHSELNLSSLELGDSALYFCASSIQGEQFFGPGTRLTVL.

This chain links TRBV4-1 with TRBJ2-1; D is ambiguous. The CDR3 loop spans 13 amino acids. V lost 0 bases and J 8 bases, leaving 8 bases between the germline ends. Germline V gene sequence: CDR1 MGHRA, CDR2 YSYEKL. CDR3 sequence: CASSQEPGYEQFF. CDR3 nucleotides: TGCGCCAGCAGCCAAGAACCCGGGTATGAGCAGTTCTTC.

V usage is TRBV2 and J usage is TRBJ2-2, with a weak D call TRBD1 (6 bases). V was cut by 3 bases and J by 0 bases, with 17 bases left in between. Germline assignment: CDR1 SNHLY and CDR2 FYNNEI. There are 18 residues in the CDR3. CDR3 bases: TGTGCCAGCAGTGAGAGGACAGCAACCATCTCGAACACCGGGGAGCTGTTTTTT. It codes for CASSERTATISNTGELFF. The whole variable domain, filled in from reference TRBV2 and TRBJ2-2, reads EPEVTQTPSHQVTQMGQEVILRCVPISNHLYFYWYRQILGQKVEFLVSFYNNEISEKSEIFDDQFSVERPDGSNFTLKIRSTKLEDSAMYFCASSERTATISNTGELFFGEGSRLTVL.

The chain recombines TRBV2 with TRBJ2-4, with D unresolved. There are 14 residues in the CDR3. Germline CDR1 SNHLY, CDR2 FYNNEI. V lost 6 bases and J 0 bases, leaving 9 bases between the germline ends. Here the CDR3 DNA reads TGTGCCAGCAGGGCAAAGATAGCCAAAAACATTCAGTACTTC. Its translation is CASRAKIAKNIQYF. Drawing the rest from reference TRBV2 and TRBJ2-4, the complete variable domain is EPEVTQTPSHQVTQMGQEVILRCVPISNHLYFYWYRQILGQKVEFLVSFYNNEISEKSEIFDDQFSVERPDGSNFTLKIRSTKLEDSAMYFCASRAKIAKNIQYFGAGTRLSVL.

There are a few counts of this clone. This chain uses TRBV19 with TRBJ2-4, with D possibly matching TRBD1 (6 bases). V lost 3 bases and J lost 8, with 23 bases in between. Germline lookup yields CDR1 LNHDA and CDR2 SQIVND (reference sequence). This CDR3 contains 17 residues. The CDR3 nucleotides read TGTGCCAGTAGTATGTTTCGGTTCCAGGGGCTTGGGGACATTCAGTACTTC. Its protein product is CASSMFRFQGLGDIQYF.

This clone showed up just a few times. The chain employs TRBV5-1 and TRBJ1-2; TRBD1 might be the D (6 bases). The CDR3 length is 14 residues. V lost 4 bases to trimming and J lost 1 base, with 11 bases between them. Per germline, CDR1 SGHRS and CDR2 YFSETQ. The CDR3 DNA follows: TGCGCCAGCAGCCTCCACAGGGATAACTATGGCTACACCTTC. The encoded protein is CASSLHRDNYGYTF.